Included here is one T cell receptor (beta chain) sequence, with context. The antigen is not known. The CDR3 covers 14 residues. Germline assignment: CDR1 KGHDR and CDR2 SFDVKD. With 10 bases removed from V and 4 bases from J, the gap between germline ends came to 13 bases. The data stem from a study of naive and memory T cell subsets. Study-wide findings and caveats: From naive to CM, EM and EMRA, diversity decreased and Gini increased. No ground truth validated the naive and memory repertoire findings. Expression changes during T cell differentiation may affect RNA-based TCR counts. Possibly reflecting memory cells re-expressing CD45RA, a few larger clonotypes occurred in naive repertoires, especially CD8.

An equimolar mix of two oligonucleotides served as the beta constant-region primer for TRBC1 and TRBC2. The ligated cDNA underwent four PCR rounds using SP2 and nested alpha and beta constant-region primers. TCRdb reprocessed the UMI-ligation and nested PCR reads via MiXCR and lists one record per CDR3 protein. Of over 100,000 distinct CDR3 sequences in the sample, approximately 15% were seen once. The rearrangement joins TRBV24-1 to TRBJ2-6, with D hard to call. This TCR came from a human donor in good health. Sequenced material: naive CD8+ T cells from blood. For the CDR3, the DNA is TGTGCCACTAACAATGGGCCCGGGGCCAACGTCCTGACTTTC. It is translated as CATNNGPGANVLTF.